Below, 19 T cell receptor beta chains from the same sample are listed, as sequenced in a study of regulatory T cells in long-lasting Graves disease. Time point reported: persistent/refractory GD, antithyroid drugs over 5 years with positive TRAb. From RNA extracted from PBMCs, the TCR library was made. To make TCR beta libraries, researchers used iRepertoire HTBI primers and Arm-PCR of CDR3 regions. Each CDR3 protein is one row after TCRdb ran MiXCR on the multiplex PCR reads. Of 600,000 to 850,000 distinct CDR3 sequences in the sample, about 32% were seen once. This specimen was peripheral blood mononuclear cells (PBMCs), taken when the disease was refractory, from a patient treated with antithyroid drugs. The receptor source for this set is a female donor with Graves disease.

About this clonotype itself: Being one base from a much bigger clone, this may be a read error. V and J are TRBV11-2 and TRBJ1-1; a possible D gene is TRBD1 (5 bases). The CDR3 has 13 residues. CDR1 is SGHAT and CDR2 is FQNNGV in the germline V gene. CDR3 in DNA: TGTGCCAACAGCTCGACAGAGAACACTGAAGCTTTCTTT. Amino acids: CANSSTENTEAFF.

There are many counts of this clonotype. J is TRBJ1-1 and V is TRBV27, with D possibly matching TRBD1 (5 bases). In germline, CDR1 is MNHEY, CDR2 SMNVEV (reference sequence). The CDR3 length is 13 residues. V was clipped by 2 bases and J by 6 bases, with 10 bases between them. The CDR3 DNA reads as TGTGCCAGCAGTTTAGCAGGGAAGGCTGAAGCTTTCTTT. Translated, it gives CASSLAGKAEAFF.

The V and J genes are TRBV27 and TRBJ2-2; TRBD2 aligns across 7 bases. The V gene end was trimmed by 10 bases and the J gene end by 7 bases; junction bases not matched to a gene: 3. CDR3 length equals 11 residues. Germline V gives CDR1 MNHEY, CDR2 SMNVEV (reference sequence). CDR3 sequence reads: CAKKRGGELFF. Written as DNA, the CDR3 is TGTGCCAAAAAGCGGGGCGGGGAGCTGTTTTTT.

A few counts support this clonotype. This chain connects TRBV25-1 to TRBJ2-2; D might be TRBD2 (5 bases). Germline lookup yields CDR1 MGHDK and CDR2 SYGVNS. The CDR3 is 14 residues long. The V and J ends lost 3 bases and 5 bases respectively, with 10 bases between them. CDR3 residues: CASSETGWTGELFF. CDR3 nucleotides: TGTGCCAGCAGTGAGACGGGGTGGACCGGGGAGCTGTTTTTT.

The sample holds a few counts of this clonotype. The V and J genes are TRBV7-6 and TRBJ2-6, with a possible D match to TRBD1 (5 bases). V lost 1 base to trimming and J lost 11 bases, with 9 bases between them. The germline V gene has CDR1 SGHVS and CDR2 FNYEAQ. There are 13 residues in the CDR3. CDR3: CASSLGQNDVLTF. In DNA form, the CDR3 reads TGTGCCAGCAGCTTAGGACAGAACGACGTCCTGACTTTC.

V is TRBV12-5 and J is TRBJ2-1, with 9 bases matching TRBD2. Germline V gene sequence: CDR1 LGHNT, CDR2 FRNRAP. V lost 7 bases and J lost 7; bases outside the gene matches: 5. The CDR3 sequence is 13 residues long. As DNA, the CDR3 is TGTGCTAGTGCCATCGGACTAGCGAATGAGCAGTTCTTC. Its translation: CASAIGLANEQFF.

This clonotype occurred a few times. V and J are TRBV6-5 and TRBJ2-7; 10 bases are a match to TRBD2. Losses at the gene ends were 0 bases for V and 6 bases for J; bases not matched to a gene: 5. The CDR3 length is 15 residues. The V gene's germline CDR1 is MNHEY and CDR2 SVGAGI. In DNA, the CDR3 is TGTGCCAGCAGTTACTCTCTAGCGGGAGTACTCGAGCAGTACTTC. It encodes CASSYSLAGVLEQYF.

This rearrangement joins TRBV27 to TRBJ2-7; D is unclear. CDR1 is MNHEY, CDR2 SMNVEV, per germline (reference sequence). Trimming shortened V by 9 bases and J by 5 bases, and 5 bases separated the two germline ends. CDR3 length equals 9 residues. CDR3 region: CARNNEQYF. The CDR3 coding sequence is TGTGCCAGAAATAACGAGCAGTACTTC.

In nucleotides, the CDR3 is TGTGCCAGCAGCTTCTCAGGGACAAAAAACATTCAGTACTTC. This gives the protein CASSFSGTKNIQYF. The chain carries TRBV13 and TRBJ2-4; a possible D gene is TRBD1 (6 bases). The CDR3 loop spans 14 amino acids. CDR1 PRHDT and CDR2 FYEKMQ come from the germline V gene (reference sequence). V was shortened by 3 bases and J by 4 bases, with 10 bases between the two germline ends.

V usage is TRBV5-1 and J usage is TRBJ2-7; 11 bases align to TRBD2. The J segment lost 4 bases and the V segment lost 2 bases, leaving 5 bases of the junction unmatched. The CDR3 is 15 residues long. Germline assignment: CDR1 SGHRS and CDR2 YFSETQ. The CDR3 region has the DNA TGCGCCAGCAGCTTCTCTAGCGGGAGGACTTACGAGCAGTACTTC. It yields the protein CASSFSSGRTYEQYF.

This clonotype has just a few counts. The genes are TRBV20-1 and TRBJ2-7, with 10 bases matching TRBD2. J was trimmed by 3 bases and V by 2 bases; bases with no gene match: 13. CDR3 length: 17 residues. Germline CDR1 is DFQATT and CDR2 is SNEGSKA (reference sequence). CDR3 residues: CSARRPDGAGGGYEQYF. The CDR3 nucleotides are TGCAGTGCTAGAAGACCTGATGGAGCGGGAGGGGGCTACGAGCAGTACTTC.

This clonotype has a handful of counts. This chain joins TRBV28 and TRBJ1-2; 9 positions agree with TRBD1. Germline assignment: CDR1 MDHEN and CDR2 SYDVKM. J gave up 3 bases and V 7 bases, and 9 bases lay outside the gene matches. CDR3 size: 15 residues. This chain's CDR3 is CASTEHRGRYYGYTF. CDR3 nucleotides: TGTGCCAGCACGGAACACAGGGGGCGCTACTATGGCTACACCTTC.

This clonotype has more than one count but fewer than ten. This chain connects TRBV6-5 to TRBJ1-5, with 9 bases lining up with TRBD1. There are 17 residues in the CDR3. V shed 0 bases and J 0 bases; nucleotides not matched to a gene: 3. Germline-derived CDR1 and CDR2 are MNHEY and SVGAGI. CDR3 sequence: CASSYSGTGISNQPQHF. The CDR3 DNA reads as TGTGCCAGCAGTTACTCGGGGACAGGGATTAGCAATCAGCCCCAGCATTTT.

This rearrangement joins TRBV7-9 to TRBJ1-2; TRBD1 aligns across 11 bases. This CDR3 is built from 14 residues. Unmatched junction bases numbered 4, after V lost 8 bases and J lost 2 bases. Germline CDR1 and CDR2: SEHNR and FQNEAQ (reference sequence). Here the CDR3 reads CASFGQGANYGYTF. CDR3 in DNA: TGTGCCAGCTTCGGACAGGGGGCGAACTATGGCTACACCTTC.

This clonotype was seen many times. J is TRBJ1-1 and V is TRBV6-1; D not resolved. Germline CDR1 MNHNS, CDR2 SASEGT. Trimming removed 0 bases at V and 0 bases at J, with 11 bases between. CDR3 size: 16 residues. CDR3 loop: CASSEAGSRMNTEAFF. The CDR3 DNA is TGTGCCAGCAGTGAAGCGGGTAGTCGAATGAACACTGAAGCTTTCTTT.

This clonotype appeared a few times. The chain carries TRBV6-1 and TRBJ2-1, with D possibly matching TRBD2 (6 bases). Trimming took off 10 bases at V and 0 bases at J, with 16 bases between the two ends. This CDR3 contains 15 residues. CDR1 and CDR2 from the germline V gene are MNHNS and SASEGT. CDR3 residues: CATSQAGSSYNEQFF. The CDR3 DNA is TGTGCCACCAGCCAAGCGGGTAGCTCCTACAATGAGCAGTTCTTC.

This clonotype was seen ten or more times. The junction does not match germline at one end; this may be a read error. The rearrangement uses TRBV5-1 and TRBJ1-4; 7 bases agree with TRBD1. The CDR3 is made up of 14 amino acids. Germline CDR1 and CDR2: SGHRS and YFSETQ. CDR3: CASSPGTVNEKLFF. The CDR3 nucleotides are TGTGCCAGCAGCCCCGGGACAGTAAATGAAAAACTGTTTTTT. Drawing the rest from reference TRBV5-1 and TRBJ1-4, the complete variable domain is KAGVTQTPRYLIKTRGQQVTLSCSPISGHRSVSWYQQTPGQGLQFLFEYFSETQRNKGNFPGRFSGRQFSNSRSEMNVSTLELGDSALYLCASSPGTVNEKLFFGSGTQLSVL.

The chain has TRBV6-1 and TRBJ2-7; no clear D. V lost 1 base to trimming and J lost 9 bases, with 10 bases between them. CDR3 size: 12 residues. The germline CDR1 and CDR2 sequences are MNHNS and SASEGT. The CDR3 is CASSEDLLGQYF. CDR3 sequence (DNA): TGTGCCAGCAGTGAAGACCTACTCGGGCAGTACTTC.

This clonotype was recorded at least ten times. The chain joins TRBV12-3 or TRBV12-4 to TRBJ2-7; 8 bases agree with TRBD2. The CDR3 loop spans 17 amino acids. The V segment lost 3 bases and the J segment 1 base; nucleotides outside the gene matches: 11. This CDR3 reads CASSLGVGGGRSYEQYF. The DNA for the CDR3 is TGTGCCAGCAGTTTGGGGGTCGGGGGCGGGAGGTCCTACGAGCAGTACTTC.